This T cell receptor beta chain is from a study of Graves' ophthalmopathy and Graves' hyperthyroidism. Across the whole study: Peripheral blood sampling preceded any treatment and occurred at initial diagnosis. Study observations and caveats: Using 13 signatures, a model distinguished ophthalmopathy from stable hyperthyroidism, reaching around 90% sensitivity and approximately 80% specificity.

The ends were cut back, 7 bases at V and 0 bases at J, with 12 bases in the middle. The CDR3 totals 14 residues. This clonotype has just a few counts. The target antigen is unknown. PBMCs stemmed from around 9 ml of fresh peripheral blood. CDR3 regions of TCR beta were amplified from RNA transcripts. First-round RT-PCR with HTBI primers preceded a second-round multiplex PCR. MiXCR, applied by TCRdb to the multiplex PCR reads, yields one record per CDR3 protein. The sample lists about 700,000 distinct CDR3 sequences, about 44% occurring once. This clonotype originated in an adult man with Graves' ophthalmopathy. The specimen was peripheral blood. The chain is built from TRBV12-3 or TRBV12-4 and TRBJ2-5, with D perhaps TRBD2 (6 bases). DNA of the CDR3: TGTGCCAGCATTCGTGAGCGGGACCAAGAGACCCAGTACTTC. Amino acid sequence: CASIRERDQETQYF.